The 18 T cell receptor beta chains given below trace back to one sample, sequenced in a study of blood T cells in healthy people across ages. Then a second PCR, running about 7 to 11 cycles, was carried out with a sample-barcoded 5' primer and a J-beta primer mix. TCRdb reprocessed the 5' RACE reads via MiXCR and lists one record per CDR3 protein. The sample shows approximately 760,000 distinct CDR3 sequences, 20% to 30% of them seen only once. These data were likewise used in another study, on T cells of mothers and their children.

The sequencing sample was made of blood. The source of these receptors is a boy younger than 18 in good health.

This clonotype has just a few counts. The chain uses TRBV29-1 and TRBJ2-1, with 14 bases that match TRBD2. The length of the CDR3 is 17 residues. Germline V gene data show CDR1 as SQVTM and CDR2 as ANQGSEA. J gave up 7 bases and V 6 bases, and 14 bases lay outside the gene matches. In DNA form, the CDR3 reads TGCAGCGTCCCCGGGACTAGCGGGAGAGGTGCGTTGAATGAGCAGTTCTTC. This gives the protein CSVPGTSGRGALNEQFF.

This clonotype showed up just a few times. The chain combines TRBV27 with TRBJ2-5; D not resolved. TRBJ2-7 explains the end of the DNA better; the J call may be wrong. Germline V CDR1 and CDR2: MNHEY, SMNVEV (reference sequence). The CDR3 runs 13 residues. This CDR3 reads CASSLFVGDEQYF. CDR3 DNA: TGTGCCAGCAGTTTATTTGTTGGAGACGAGCAGTACTTC.

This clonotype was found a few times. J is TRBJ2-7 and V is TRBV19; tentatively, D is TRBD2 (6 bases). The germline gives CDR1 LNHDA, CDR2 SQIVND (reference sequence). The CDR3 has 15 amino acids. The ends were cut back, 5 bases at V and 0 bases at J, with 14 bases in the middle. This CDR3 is CASSSMAGYSYEQYF. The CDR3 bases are TGTGCCAGTAGTTCCATGGCGGGGTACTCCTACGAGCAGTACTTC.

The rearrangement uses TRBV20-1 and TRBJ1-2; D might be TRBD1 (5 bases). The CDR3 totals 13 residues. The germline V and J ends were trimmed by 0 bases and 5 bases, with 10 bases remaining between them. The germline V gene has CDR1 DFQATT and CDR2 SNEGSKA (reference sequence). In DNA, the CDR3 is TGCAGTGCTAGAGATGGGACTGAGTATGGCTACACCTTC. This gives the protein CSARDGTEYGYTF.

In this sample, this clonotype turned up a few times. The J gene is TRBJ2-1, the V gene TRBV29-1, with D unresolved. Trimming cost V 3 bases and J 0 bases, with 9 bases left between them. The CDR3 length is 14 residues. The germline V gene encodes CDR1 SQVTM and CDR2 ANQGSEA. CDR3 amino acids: CSVDGLSSYNEQFF. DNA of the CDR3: TGCAGCGTTGACGGGCTTAGCTCCTACAATGAGCAGTTCTTC.

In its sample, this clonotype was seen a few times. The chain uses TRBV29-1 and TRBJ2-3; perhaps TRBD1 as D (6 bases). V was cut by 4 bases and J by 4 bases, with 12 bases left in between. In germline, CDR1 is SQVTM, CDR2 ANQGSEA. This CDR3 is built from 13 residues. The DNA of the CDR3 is TGCAGCGTTGGACAGACAGGAGCAGATACGCAGTATTTT. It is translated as CSVGQTGADTQYF.

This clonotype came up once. In DNA, the CDR3 is TGCAGTGCTAGACCTCCTGGTAGATTCAATGAGCAGTTCTTC. This sequence encodes CSARPPGRFNEQFF. The V and J genes are TRBV20-1 and TRBJ2-1, with unresolved D. Trimming pared 2 bases from V and 6 bases from J, leaving 14 bases between. This CDR3 has 14 amino acids. Germline values: CDR1 DFQATT, CDR2 SNEGSKA (reference sequence).

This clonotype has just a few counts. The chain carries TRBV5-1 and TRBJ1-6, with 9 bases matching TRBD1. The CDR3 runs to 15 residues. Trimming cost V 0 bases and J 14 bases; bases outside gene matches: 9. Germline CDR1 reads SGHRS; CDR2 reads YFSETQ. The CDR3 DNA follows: TGCGCCAGCAGCTTGGCCGGGACAGGGAGGAGTGCCCTCCACTTT. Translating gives CASSLAGTGRSALHF.

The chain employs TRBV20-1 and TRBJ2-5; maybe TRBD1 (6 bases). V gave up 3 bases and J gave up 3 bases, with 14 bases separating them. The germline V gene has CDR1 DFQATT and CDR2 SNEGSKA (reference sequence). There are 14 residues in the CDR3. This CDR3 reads CSASRGIQEETQYF. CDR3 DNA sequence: TGCAGTGCTAGTAGGGGGATCCAGGAAGAGACCCAGTACTTC.

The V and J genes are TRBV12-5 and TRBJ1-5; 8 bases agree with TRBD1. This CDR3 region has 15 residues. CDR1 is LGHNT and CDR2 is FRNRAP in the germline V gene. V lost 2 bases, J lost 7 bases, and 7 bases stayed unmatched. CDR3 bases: TGTGCTAGTGGTTTGCTTGGACAGGGAGCGCAGCCCCAGCATTTT. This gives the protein CASGLLGQGAQPQHF. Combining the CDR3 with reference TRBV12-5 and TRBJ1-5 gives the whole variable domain DARVTQTPRHKVTEMGQEVTMRCQPILGHNTVFWYRQTMMQGLELLAYFRNRAPLDDSGMPKDRFSAEMPDATLATLKIQPSEPRDSAVYFCASGLLGQGAQPQHFGDGTRLSIL.

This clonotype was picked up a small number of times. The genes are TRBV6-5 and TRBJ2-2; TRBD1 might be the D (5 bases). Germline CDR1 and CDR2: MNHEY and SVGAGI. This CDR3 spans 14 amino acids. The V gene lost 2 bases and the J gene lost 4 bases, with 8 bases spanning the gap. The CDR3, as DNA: TGTGCCAGCAGTTACGTGGACACCACCGGGGAGCTGTTTTTT. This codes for CASSYVDTTGELFF.

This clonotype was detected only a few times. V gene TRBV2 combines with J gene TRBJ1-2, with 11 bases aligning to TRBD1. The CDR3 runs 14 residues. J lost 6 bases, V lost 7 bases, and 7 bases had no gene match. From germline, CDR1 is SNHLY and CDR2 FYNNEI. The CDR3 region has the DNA TGTGCCAGCATAGGCGGGACAGGGGGTAATGGCTACACCTTC. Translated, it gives CASIGGTGGNGYTF.

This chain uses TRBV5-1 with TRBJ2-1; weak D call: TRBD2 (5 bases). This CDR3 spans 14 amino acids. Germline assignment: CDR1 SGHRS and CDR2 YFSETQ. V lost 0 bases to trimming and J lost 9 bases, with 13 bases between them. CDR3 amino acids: CASSLASPGFEQFF. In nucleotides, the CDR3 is TGCGCCAGCAGCTTGGCCTCCCCGGGATTTGAGCAGTTCTTC.

The CDR3 DNA follows: TGTGCCAGCAGCTTAGGGGGGAGAGCCCCGAACACTGAAGCTTTCTTT. It yields the protein CASSLGGRAPNTEAFF. This chain uses TRBV7-2 with TRBJ1-1, with D perhaps matching TRBD1 (5 bases). Germline V gives CDR1 SGHTA, CDR2 FQGNSA. Trimming cost V 1 base and J 1 base, with 13 bases left between them. This CDR3 region has 16 residues.

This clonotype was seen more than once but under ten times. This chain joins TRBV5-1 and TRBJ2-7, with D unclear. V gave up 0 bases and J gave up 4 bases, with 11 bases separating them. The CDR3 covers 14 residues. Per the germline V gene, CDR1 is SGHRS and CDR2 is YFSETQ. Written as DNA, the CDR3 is TGCGCCAGCAGCTTGGGGACGGAAGCTTACGAGCAGTACTTC. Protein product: CASSLGTEAYEQYF.

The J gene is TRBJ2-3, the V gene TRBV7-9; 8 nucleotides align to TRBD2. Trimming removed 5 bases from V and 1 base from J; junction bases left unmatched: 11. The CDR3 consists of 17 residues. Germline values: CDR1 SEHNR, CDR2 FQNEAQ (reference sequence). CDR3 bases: TGTGCCAGCAGCCTATCTCCTAGCGGGTCTCGCACAGATACGCAGTATTTT. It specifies CASSLSPSGSRTDTQYF.

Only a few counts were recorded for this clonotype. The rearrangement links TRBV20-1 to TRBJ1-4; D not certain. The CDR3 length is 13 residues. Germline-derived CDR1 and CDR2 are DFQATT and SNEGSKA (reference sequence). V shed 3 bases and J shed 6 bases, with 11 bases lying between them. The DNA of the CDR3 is TGCAGTGCTAGGTCCGGGAGAGATGAAAAACTGTTTTTT. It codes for CSARSGRDEKLFF.

CDR3 sequence (DNA): TGTGCCATCGGCTTCGGTGAGCAGTTCTTC. Amino acid sequence: CAIGFGEQFF. This chain links TRBV10-3 with TRBJ2-1; D unclear. This CDR3 comprises 10 residues. The V end was cut by 8 bases, the J end by 9 bases, with 8 bases between. Germline CDR1 ENHRY, CDR2 SYGVKD.